A selection of T cell receptor beta chains follows, all from one sample in a study of PD-L1 blockade in urothelial cancer. Sequenced by immunoSEQ multiplex PCR; TCRdb stores in-frame clones only, minus some. The table includes more than 30,000 clones, 89% detected once. The sample in question was PBMCs, obtained around atezolizumab (anti-PD-L1) treatment. Receptors were obtained from an elderly man with urothelial cancer. Each CDR3 is given with its conserved first and last residue. A D gene is named only where the DNA matches it firmly. A clone size is listed for some rows: how often the clone was seen (once, few, many), or a class if it is expanded.

d_gene: .
j_gene: TRBJ1-2
abundance: .
v_gene: TRBV5-6
CDR3nt: TGTGCCAGCAGCTTCCAGGGTAAGACCAACTATGGCTACACCTTC
CDR3aa: CASSFQGKTNYGYTF

d_gene: .
j_gene: TRBJ1-1
abundance: few
v_gene: TRBV30
CDR3nt: TGTGCCACACAGAGACGGAACACTGAAGCTTTCTTT
CDR3aa: CATQRRNTEAFF

d_gene: .
j_gene: TRBJ2-3
abundance: few
v_gene: TRBV7-2
CDR3nt: TGTGCCAGCAGCTTAGTTCCGGGAGTTGATACGCAGTATTTT
CDR3aa: CASSLVPGVDTQYF

d_gene: TRBD2
j_gene: TRBJ2-1
abundance: .
v_gene: TRBV27
CDR3nt: TGTGCCAGCAGTTTAAAGCTAGCGGGCGGCAATGAGCAGTTCTTC
CDR3aa: CASSLKLAGGNEQFF

d_gene: .
j_gene: TRBJ1-3
abundance: .
v_gene: TRBV7-2
CDR3nt: TGTGCCAGCAGCTTAGCTCCAGTGGTGAACACCATATATTTT
CDR3aa: CASSLAPVVNTIYF

d_gene: .
j_gene: TRBJ1-3
abundance: .
v_gene: TRBV6-5
CDR3nt: TGTGCCAGCAGAACTACGTACTCTGGAAACACCATATATTTT
CDR3aa: CASRTTYSGNTIYF

d_gene: TRBD1
j_gene: TRBJ1-4
abundance: .
v_gene: TRBV25-1
CDR3nt: TGTGCCAGCAGTGTTAGGACAGGCGCAACTAATGAAAAACTGTTTTTT
CDR3aa: CASSVRTGATNEKLFF

d_gene: TRBD2
j_gene: TRBJ2-1
abundance: .
v_gene: TRBV7-8
CDR3nt: TGTGCCAGCAGCTTAACTAGCGGGAGGATCTATGAGCAGTTCTTC
CDR3aa: CASSLTSGRIYEQFF

d_gene: TRBD2
j_gene: TRBJ2-1
abundance: once
v_gene: TRBV19
CDR3nt: TGTGCCAGTAGTATAGCCCTAGCGGGAGCCCAGAATGAGCAGTTCTTC
CDR3aa: CASSIALAGAQNEQFF

d_gene: TRBD1
j_gene: TRBJ2-2
abundance: .
v_gene: TRBV19
CDR3nt: TGTGCCAGTAATCGAGACAGGGGGCTTACCGGGGAGCTGTTTTTT
CDR3aa: CASNRDRGLTGELFF

d_gene: TRBD1
j_gene: TRBJ2-7
abundance: .
v_gene: TRBV5-6
CDR3nt: TGTGCCAGCAGCTCGGGACAGGGGTTTAACGAGCAGTACTTC
CDR3aa: CASSSGQGFNEQYF

d_gene: .
j_gene: TRBJ2-3
abundance: .
v_gene: TRBV5-1
CDR3nt: TGCGCCAGCAGCTTGGGGACTTCAGACCCAGATACGCAGTATTTT
CDR3aa: CASSLGTSDPDTQYF

d_gene: .
j_gene: TRBJ2-1
abundance: .
v_gene: TRBV7-8
CDR3nt: TGTGCCAGCAGCTTAGACGGGAGTCCCTACAATGAGCAGTTCTTC
CDR3aa: CASSLDGSPYNEQFF

d_gene: .
j_gene: TRBJ1-5
abundance: .
v_gene: TRBV6-5
CDR3nt: TGTGCCAGCAGTTATGGTTCAGATAGCAATCAGCCCCAGCATTTT
CDR3aa: CASSYGSDSNQPQHF

d_gene: .
j_gene: TRBJ1-1
abundance: .
v_gene: TRBV20-1
CDR3nt: TGCAGTGCTCCTGGGAGCACTGAAGCTTTCTTT
CDR3aa: CSAPGSTEAFF

d_gene: .
j_gene: TRBJ2-7
abundance: .
v_gene: TRBV18
CDR3nt: TGTGCCAGCTCAAACAGGGTCAGTAGCTCCTACGAGCAGTACTTC
CDR3aa: CASSNRVSSSYEQYF

d_gene: .
j_gene: TRBJ1-1
abundance: .
v_gene: TRBV14
CDR3nt: TGTGCCAGCAGCCCCGGGAGGGCGAACACTGAAGCTTTCTTT
CDR3aa: CASSPGRANTEAFF

d_gene: .
j_gene: TRBJ2-1
abundance: .
v_gene: TRBV7-2
CDR3nt: TGTGCCAGCAGCCGCGGTGTATACAATGAGCAGTTCTTC
CDR3aa: CASSRGVYNEQFF

d_gene: .
j_gene: TRBJ2-5
abundance: .
v_gene: TRBV11-2
CDR3nt: TGTGCCAGCAGCTTAGAAGCAGCGGGAGAGACCCAGTACTTC
CDR3aa: CASSLEAAGETQYF

d_gene: TRBD1
j_gene: TRBJ2-3
abundance: .
v_gene: TRBV5-5
CDR3nt: TGTGCCAGCAGCTTGGGACAGGGAGATTATACGCAGTATTTT
CDR3aa: CASSLGQGDYTQYF

d_gene: .
j_gene: TRBJ1-2
abundance: .
v_gene: TRBV30
CDR3nt: TGTGCCTGGAGTGTAGGGACAAGAGAAGGCTACACCTTC
CDR3aa: CAWSVGTREGYTF

d_gene: .
j_gene: TRBJ2-3
abundance: .
v_gene: TRBV19
CDR3nt: TGTGCCAGTAGTATGGAGGGGATGGGAACAGATACGCAGTATTTT
CDR3aa: CASSMEGMGTDTQYF

d_gene: .
j_gene: TRBJ1-5
abundance: .
v_gene: TRBV19
CDR3nt: TGTGCCAGTAGTAGTGACAGAAACAATCAGCCCCAGCATTTT
CDR3aa: CASSSDRNNQPQHF